The T cell receptor (beta chain) under discussion was sequenced for a study of radiotherapy plus CTLA-4 blockade in lung cancer. Sequenced by immunoSEQ multiplex PCR; TCRdb stores in-frame clones only, minus some. The sample consists of around 95,000 clones, 83% of them appearing once. Focal radiation was given together with CTLA-4 blockade (ipilimumab) to patients with chemo-refractory metastatic non-small-cell lung cancer. The clonotype originates from a human donor with non-small cell lung cancer who had stable disease on radiotherapy plus ipilimumab. Sample: peripheral blood, taken from a patient treated with radiotherapy plus ipilimumab.

This CDR3 reads CASSPVELAGAGEQFF. For the CDR3, the DNA is TGCGCCAGCAGTCCGGTGGAGCTAGCGGGAGCAGGTGAGCAGTTCTTC. The genes are TRBV5-1 and TRBJ2-1, with 10 bases matching TRBD2. The CDR3 length is 16 residues. With 5 bases clipped from V and 9 bases from J, the junction kept 14 bases outside the gene matches. Germline CDR1 SGHRS, CDR2 YFSETQ.